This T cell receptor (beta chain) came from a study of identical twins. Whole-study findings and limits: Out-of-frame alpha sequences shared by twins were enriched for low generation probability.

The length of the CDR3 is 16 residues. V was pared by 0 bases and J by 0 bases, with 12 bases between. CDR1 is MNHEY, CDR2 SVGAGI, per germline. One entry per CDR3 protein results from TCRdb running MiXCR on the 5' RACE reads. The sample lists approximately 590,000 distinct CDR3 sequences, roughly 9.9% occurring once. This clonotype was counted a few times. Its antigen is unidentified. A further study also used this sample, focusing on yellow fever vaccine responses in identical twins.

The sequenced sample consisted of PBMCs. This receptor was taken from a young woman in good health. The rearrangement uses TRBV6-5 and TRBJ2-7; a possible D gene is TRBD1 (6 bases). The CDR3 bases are TGTGCCAGCAGTTACTCGAGTGGGGGCCTCTCCTACGAGCAGTACTTC. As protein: CASSYSSGGLSYEQYF.